A selection of T cell receptor beta chains follows, all from one sample in a study of CD8+CD57+ T cells in acquired aplastic anemia. MiXCR was run by TCRdb on the reads, yielding one entry per CDR3 protein. The profile shows about 190,000 distinct CDR3 sequences, around 45% of them singletons. Material: sorted CD4+, CD8+, or CD8+CD57+ T cells (not recorded which) from PBMCs. Every receptor here comes from a human donor with aplastic anemia. CDR3s include the opening cysteine and the closing phenylalanine or tryptophan. D genes are given only for firm matches. The size entry is marked missing in some rows and otherwise reads once, few, many or a size class.

clone_size	j_call	d_call	v_call	cdr3_aa	cdr3_nt
-	TRBJ2-7	-	TRBV5-1	CASSFPRGGSYEQYF	TGCGCCAGCAGCTTCCCGAGGGGCGGGTCCTACGAGCAGTACTTC
-	TRBJ1-2	TRBD1	TRBV4-3	CASSPYRDSYGYTF	TGCGCCAGCAGCCCTTACCGGGACAGCTATGGCTACACCTTC
-	TRBJ1-2	-	TRBV20-1	CSATRGGDGYTF	TGCAGTGCTACCAGGGGCGGAGATGGCTACACCTTC
many	TRBJ2-5	-	TRBV19	CASSIHETQYF	TGTGCCAGTAGTATCCACGAGACCCAGTACTTC
many	TRBJ2-7	TRBD2	TRBV4-1	CASSQRISGTSGRSDEQYF	TGCGCCAGCAGCCAGAGGATTTCCGGGACTAGCGGGAGAAGTGACGAGCAGTACTTC
many	TRBJ2-3	-	TRBV5-1	CASSPGHRMQADTQYF	TGCGCCAGCAGCCCCGGACACCGAATGCAGGCAGATACGCAGTATTTT
once	TRBJ2-7	-	TRBV19	CASARTDSYEQYF	TGTGCCAGTGCCAGGACAGACTCCTACGAGCAGTACTTC
-	TRBJ1-6	-	TRBV7-2	CASSPGIILHF	TGTGCCAGCAGCCCCGGGATTATCCTCCACTTT
many	TRBJ2-1	TRBD2	TRBV20-1	CSASGTSVSSYNEQFF	TGCAGTGCCTCCGGGACTAGCGTCAGCTCCTACAATGAGCAGTTCTTC
-	TRBJ2-7	-	TRBV29-1	CGGATGGEQYF	TGCGGGGGGGCGACGGGGGGCGAGCAGTACTTC
once	TRBJ2-7	TRBD2	TRBV11-2	CASSSSGGAFYEQYF	TGTGCCAGCAGTTCCAGCGGGGGGGCCTTCTACGAGCAGTACTTC
-	TRBJ1-5	-	TRBV12-3/TRBV12-4	CASRGRNQPQHF	TGTGCCAGCAGGGGGCGAAATCAGCCCCAGCATTTT
few	TRBJ1-2	-	TRBV25-1	CASSEGSGYGYTF	TGTGCCAGCAGTGAGGGTTCTGGCTATGGCTACACCTTC
many	TRBJ2-7	TRBD1	TRBV5-1	CASSPGTGLYEQYF	TGCGCCAGCAGCCCAGGGACAGGGCTCTACGAGCAGTACTTC
few	TRBJ2-3	-	TRBV10-3	CATRGSSTDTQYF	TGTGCCACCAGGGGCAGTAGCACAGATACGCAGTATTTT
-	TRBJ1-3	-	TRBV6-1	CASTPGGISGNTIYF	TGTGCCAGCACCCCCGGTGGGATCTCTGGAAACACCATATATTTT